Below, 3 T cell receptor beta chains from the same sample are listed, as sequenced in a study of blood T cell repertoires in COVID-19. Here immunoSEQ multiplex PCR was the method, and the copy in TCRdb shows in-frame clones only, minus some. The table lists tens of thousands of clones, approximately 81% of them singletons. Input material: PBMCs or T cells enriched from blood (not recorded which). Receptor source: a woman aged 35 to 49 with acute COVID-19.

The V call is TRBV5-4, the J call TRBJ1-4; D is unresolved. Trimming removed 3 bases from V and 5 bases from J, with 5 bases in between. The CDR3 sequence is 12 residues long. CDR1 and CDR2 (germline): SGHNT, YYREEE (reference sequence). DNA of the CDR3: TGTGCCAGCAGCTCCCCAAATGAAAAACTGTTTTTT. Translated: CASSSPNEKLFF.

This clone has only a few counts. Other DNA sequences within the sample encode an identical CDR3. This sequence joins TRBV27 and TRBJ1-5; 7 bases map to TRBD1. Germline-derived CDR1 and CDR2 are MNHEY and SMNVEV (reference sequence). V was clipped by 5 bases and J by 1 base; unmatched bases: 2. The CDR3 is 14 amino acids. For the CDR3, the DNA is TGTGCCAGCAGTCTACAGGGGAGCAATCAGCCCCAGCATTTT. Translated, it gives CASSLQGSNQPQHF.

The J gene is TRBJ1-1, the V gene TRBV10-3, with a weak D call TRBD1 (6 bases). CDR1 and CDR2 from the germline V gene are ENHRY and SYGVKD. Trimming removed 6 bases at V and 5 bases at J, with 13 bases between. CDR3 length equals 13 residues. The CDR3, as DNA: TGTGCCATCAGAACCCAGGGGAGAACTGAAGCTTTCTTT. It yields the protein CAIRTQGRTEAFF.